The 16 T cell receptor beta chains in this list originate from one sample, sequenced in a study of Ad26.COV2.S vaccination and SARS-CoV-2 variants. Profiled with immunoSEQ multiplex PCR; TCRdb holds only in-frame clones, not every one. The sample includes 300,000 to 500,000 clones, approximately 86% of them seen just once. As to treatment: 19 received Ad26.COV2.S at low or high dose, single or two shots; several received placebo; per-sample allocation not given. Repertoires come from day 63 after the first vaccine or placebo injection. This material consisted of peripheral blood, taken in a trial of Ad26.COV2.S vaccine versus placebo. Receptor source: a person aged 18 to 65 who received the Ad26.COV2.S COVID-19 vaccine or a placebo.

V gene TRBV6-1 combines with J gene TRBJ2-2, with a weak D call TRBD1 (6 bases). CDR1 is MNHNS and CDR2 is SASEGT in the germline V gene. Trimming shortened V by 3 bases and J by 2 bases, and 10 bases separated the two germline ends. This CDR3 region has 15 residues. CDR3 region: CASSEADSNTGELFF. The CDR3 nucleotides are TGTGCCAGCAGTGAGGCGGACAGTAACACCGGGGAGCTGTTTTTT.

V gene TRBV10-3 combines with J gene TRBJ2-5, with D hard to call. The CDR3 sequence is 13 residues long. Germline CDR1 reads ENHRY; CDR2 reads SYGVKD. V shed 2 bases and J shed 4 bases, with 8 bases lying between them. The CDR3 region has the DNA TGTGCCATCAGTGAGCTGCTCCGAGAGACCCAGTACTTC. Protein product: CAISELLRETQYF.

The CDR3 spells CASRGTASNTGELFF. CDR3 DNA sequence: TGTGCCAGCAGAGGGACAGCTTCGAACACCGGGGAGCTGTTTTTT. This chain connects TRBV27 to TRBJ2-2; 7 bases align to TRBD1. Germline V gene sequence: CDR1 MNHEY, CDR2 SMNVEV (reference sequence). The junction had 4 bases not matched to a gene; V was cut back by 6 bases and J by 0 bases. CDR3 length: 15 residues.

The chain has TRBV7-9 and TRBJ1-6; 8 positions match TRBD1. Trimming cost V 4 bases and J 9 bases; bases outside gene matches: 8. Per the germline V gene, CDR1 is SEHNR and CDR2 is FQNEAQ (reference sequence). CDR3 size: 15 residues. CDR3 sequence (DNA): TGTGCCAGCAGCTCCTTAGGACAGGGAAGTTCACCCCTCCACTTT. It encodes CASSSLGQGSSPLHF.

This clone was detected only once. The genes are TRBV2 and TRBJ2-2; 8 bases are a match to TRBD1. The CDR3 has 15 amino acids. The germline V gene has CDR1 SNHLY and CDR2 FYNNEI. Trimming removed 5 bases from V and 6 bases from J; junction bases left unmatched: 8. CDR3 in amino acids: CASSLDRVTAGELFF. CDR3 nucleotide sequence: TGTGCCAGCAGTTTGGACAGGGTCACGGCCGGGGAGCTGTTTTTT.

This clone showed up just once. The chain is built from TRBV4-2 and TRBJ2-5, with TRBD2 matching 7 bases. The CDR3 contains 15 residues. Germline CDR1 is LGHNA and CDR2 is YNFKEQ. The trim removed 1 base at V and 3 bases at J, leaving 5 bases unmatched. The CDR3 DNA reads as TGTGCCAGCAGCCAAGCGGGCGGGGGTAAAGAGACCCAGTACTTC. Residues: CASSQAGGGKETQYF.

The CDR3, as DNA: TGTGCCATGTTGAGGGGAAACACCGGGGAGCTGTTTTTT. Its translation: CAMLRGNTGELFF. V is TRBV21-1 and J is TRBJ2-2. TRBV21-1 is a recognized pseudogene. The CDR3 is 13 residues long.

V usage is TRBV4-1 and J usage is TRBJ1-5; D might be TRBD1 (6 bases). In germline, CDR1 is MGHRA, CDR2 YSYEKL. Trimming removed 5 bases at V and 6 bases at J, with 14 bases between. This CDR3 comprises 14 residues. As DNA, the CDR3 is TGCGCCAGCAGCTACCAGGGGAAAGGTCAGCCCCAGCATTTT. It codes for CASSYQGKGQPQHF.

This sequence joins TRBV6-2 or TRBV6-3 and TRBJ1-1; D call uncertain. V gave up 5 bases and J gave up 9 bases, with 13 bases separating them. Germline V gene data show CDR1 as MNHEY and CDR2 as SVGEGT. CDR3 length: 12 residues. The CDR3 loop is CASSNGLLQAFF. Here the CDR3 DNA reads TGTGCCAGCAGTAACGGACTGCTTCAAGCTTTCTTT.

This clone has a single count. Here the CDR3 reads CASSILQGGNQPQHF. CDR3 coding DNA: TGTGCCAGTAGTATTTTGCAGGGGGGAAATCAGCCCCAGCATTTT. The chain employs TRBV19 and TRBJ1-5; 7 nucleotides agree with TRBD1. The junction had 6 bases not matched to a gene; V was cut back by 3 bases and J by 4 bases. This CDR3 has 15 amino acids. From germline, CDR1 is LNHDA and CDR2 SQIVND (reference sequence).

A word on this clone: This specimen includes other DNA sequences encoding the same CDR3. The CDR3 nucleotides read TGCGCCAGCAGCCCCGACAGCTACACTGAAGCTTTCTTT. It codes for CASSPDSYTEAFF. This chain connects TRBV5-1 to TRBJ1-1; a weak D match, TRBD1 (5 bases). CDR3 size: 13 residues. Trimming took 4 bases from V and 3 from J, leaving 10 bases between them. The germline gives CDR1 SGHRS, CDR2 YFSETQ. The full variable domain, rest sourced from reference TRBV5-1 and TRBJ1-1, is KAGVTQTPRYLIKTRGQQVTLSCSPISGHRSVSWYQQTPGQGLQFLFEYFSETQRNKGNFPGRFSGRQFSNSRSEMNVSTLELGDSALYLCASSPDSYTEAFFGQGTRLTVV.

The chain uses TRBV2 and TRBJ2-3, with D possibly matching TRBD2 (7 bases). This CDR3 region has 16 residues. Germline loops: CDR1 SNHLY, CDR2 FYNNEI. Trimming cost V 0 bases and J 6 bases, with 16 bases left between them. This CDR3 reads CASSEALGGGLDTQYF. Written as DNA, the CDR3 is TGTGCCAGCAGTGAAGCGCTTGGGGGGGGCCTCGATACGCAGTATTTT.

The V and J genes are TRBV3-1 (or the pseudogene TRBV3-2) and TRBJ1-1, with D unresolved. Germline lookup yields CDR1 LGHDT and CDR2 YNNKEL (reference sequence). V was cut by 0 bases and J by 0 bases, with 14 bases left in between. This CDR3 is built from 17 residues. The CDR3 nucleotides are TGTGCCAGCAGCCAAGAGGCGTGGAAGGGAATGAACACTGAAGCTTTCTTT. Its protein is CASSQEAWKGMNTEAFF.

The chain carries TRBV2 and TRBJ2-1, with 11 bases fitting TRBD2. Germline CDR1 reads SNHLY; CDR2 reads FYNNEI. This CDR3 has 15 amino acids. The V and J ends lost 10 bases and 4 bases, in that order; junction bases with no gene match: 9. CDR3 region: CATDKLAGVYNEQFF. For the CDR3, the DNA is TGTGCCACTGATAAACTAGCGGGGGTTTACAATGAGCAGTTCTTC.

CDR3: CASSTDWGNTEAFF. Here the CDR3 DNA reads TGTGCCAGCAGCACGGATTGGGGGAACACTGAAGCTTTCTTT. The rearrangement links TRBV6-6 to TRBJ1-1; unclear D gene. V lost 6 bases and J 1 base, leaving 12 bases between the germline ends. The germline V gene has CDR1 MNHNY and CDR2 SVGAGI (reference sequence). The CDR3 loop spans 14 amino acids.

The V call is TRBV3-1 (or the pseudogene TRBV3-2), the J call TRBJ2-7; D possibly uses TRBD1 or TRBD2 (6 bases each). The CDR3 extends over 15 amino acids. Between the trimmed V and J ends, which lost 4 bases and 3 bases, there was a span of 16 bases. Germline V CDR1 and CDR2: LGHDT, YNNKEL (reference sequence). The CDR3 here is CASSLKMEGGYEQYF. CDR3 sequence (DNA): TGTGCCAGCAGCCTCAAGATGGAGGGGGGCTACGAGCAGTACTTC.